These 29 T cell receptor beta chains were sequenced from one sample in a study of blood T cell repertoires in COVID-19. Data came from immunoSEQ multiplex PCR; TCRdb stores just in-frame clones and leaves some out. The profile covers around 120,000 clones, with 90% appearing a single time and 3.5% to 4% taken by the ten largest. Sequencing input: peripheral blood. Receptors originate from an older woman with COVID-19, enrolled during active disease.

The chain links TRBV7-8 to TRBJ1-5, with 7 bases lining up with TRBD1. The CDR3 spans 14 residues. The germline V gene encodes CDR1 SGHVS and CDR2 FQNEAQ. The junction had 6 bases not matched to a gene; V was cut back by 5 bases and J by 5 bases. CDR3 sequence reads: CASSSRDRYQPQHF. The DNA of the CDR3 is TGTGCCAGCAGCAGCCGGGACAGATATCAGCCCCAGCATTTT.

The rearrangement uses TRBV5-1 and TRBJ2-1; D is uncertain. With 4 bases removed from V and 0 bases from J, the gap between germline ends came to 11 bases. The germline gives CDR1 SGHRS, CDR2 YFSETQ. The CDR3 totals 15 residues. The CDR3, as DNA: TGCGCCAGCAGCGAGATAGCTGACTCCTACAATGAGCAGTTCTTC. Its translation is CASSEIADSYNEQFF.

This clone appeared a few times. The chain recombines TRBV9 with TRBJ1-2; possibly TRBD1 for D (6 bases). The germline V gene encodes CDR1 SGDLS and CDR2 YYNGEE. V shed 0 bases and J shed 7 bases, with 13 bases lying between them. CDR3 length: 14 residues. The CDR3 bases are TGTGCCAGCAGCGTAGTCCCAGGGGATTCTGGCTACACCTTC. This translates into CASSVVPGDSGYTF.

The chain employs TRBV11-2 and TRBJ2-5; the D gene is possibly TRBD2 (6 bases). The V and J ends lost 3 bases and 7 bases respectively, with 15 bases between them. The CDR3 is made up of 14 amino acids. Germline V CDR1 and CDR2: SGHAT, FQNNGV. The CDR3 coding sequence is TGTGCCAGCAGCTTCCTCCGTGCGGGGAGGACCCAGTACTTC. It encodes CASSFLRAGRTQYF.

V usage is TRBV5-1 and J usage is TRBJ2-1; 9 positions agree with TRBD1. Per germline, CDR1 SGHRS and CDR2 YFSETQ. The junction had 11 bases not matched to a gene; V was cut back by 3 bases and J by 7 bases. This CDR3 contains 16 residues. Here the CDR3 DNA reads TGCGCCAGCAGCTCCACGACGGGGACAGGGACGAATGAGCAGTTCTTC. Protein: CASSSTTGTGTNEQFF.

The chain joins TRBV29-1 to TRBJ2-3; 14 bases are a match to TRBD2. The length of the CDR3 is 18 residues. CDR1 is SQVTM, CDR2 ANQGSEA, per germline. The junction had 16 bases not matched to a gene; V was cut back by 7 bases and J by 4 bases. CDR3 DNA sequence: TGCAGCGCCACCGGGACTAGCGGGGGTTTAGGGGTCCCAGATACGCAGTATTTT. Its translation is CSATGTSGGLGVPDTQYF.

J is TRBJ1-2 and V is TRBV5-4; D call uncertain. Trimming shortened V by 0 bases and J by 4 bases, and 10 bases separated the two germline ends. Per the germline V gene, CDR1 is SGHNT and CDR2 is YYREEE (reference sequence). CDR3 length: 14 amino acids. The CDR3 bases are TGTGCCAGCAGCTTGGTTCCGTTTTCCTATGGCTACACCTTC. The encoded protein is CASSLVPFSYGYTF.

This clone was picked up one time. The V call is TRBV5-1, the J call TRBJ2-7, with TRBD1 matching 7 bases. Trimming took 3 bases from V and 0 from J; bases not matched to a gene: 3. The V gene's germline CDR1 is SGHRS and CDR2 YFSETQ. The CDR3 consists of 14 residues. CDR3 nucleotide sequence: TGCGCCAGCAGCTCCGGGACAGCCTCCTACGAGCAGTACTTC. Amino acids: CASSSGTASYEQYF.

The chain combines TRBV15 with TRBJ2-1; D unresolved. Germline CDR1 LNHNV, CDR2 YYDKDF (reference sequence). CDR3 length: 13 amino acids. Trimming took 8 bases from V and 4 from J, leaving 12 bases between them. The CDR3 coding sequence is TGTGCCACCGCCAGAGCCCTTTACAATGAGCAGTTCTTC. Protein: CATARALYNEQFF.

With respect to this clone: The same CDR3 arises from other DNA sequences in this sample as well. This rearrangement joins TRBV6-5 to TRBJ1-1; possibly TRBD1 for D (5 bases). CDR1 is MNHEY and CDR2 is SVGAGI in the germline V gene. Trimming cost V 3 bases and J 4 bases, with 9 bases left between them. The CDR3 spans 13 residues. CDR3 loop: CASSYGGGTEAFF. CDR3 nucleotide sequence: TGTGCCAGCAGTTATGGGGGGGGCACTGAAGCTTTCTTT.

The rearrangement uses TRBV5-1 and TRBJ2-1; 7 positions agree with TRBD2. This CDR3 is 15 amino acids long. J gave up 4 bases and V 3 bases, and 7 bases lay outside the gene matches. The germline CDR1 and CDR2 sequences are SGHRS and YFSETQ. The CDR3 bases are TGCGCCAGCAGCTCCGGGACTAAAGGTTACAATGAGCAGTTCTTC. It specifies CASSSGTKGYNEQFF.

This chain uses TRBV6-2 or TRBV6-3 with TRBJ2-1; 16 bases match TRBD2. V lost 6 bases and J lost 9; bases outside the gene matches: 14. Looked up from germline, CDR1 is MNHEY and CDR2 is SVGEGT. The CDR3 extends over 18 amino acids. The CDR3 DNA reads TGTGCCAGCAGCCTGGCCGGGACTAGCGGGGGGGCCAGAGGTGAGCAGTTCTTC. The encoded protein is CASSLAGTSGGARGEQFF.

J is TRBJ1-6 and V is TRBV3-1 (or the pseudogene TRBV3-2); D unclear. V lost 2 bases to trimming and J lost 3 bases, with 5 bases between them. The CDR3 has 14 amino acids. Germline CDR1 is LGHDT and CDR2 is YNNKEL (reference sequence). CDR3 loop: CASSQQVYNSPLHF. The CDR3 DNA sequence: TGTGCCAGCAGCCAACAGGTCTATAATTCACCCCTCCACTTT.

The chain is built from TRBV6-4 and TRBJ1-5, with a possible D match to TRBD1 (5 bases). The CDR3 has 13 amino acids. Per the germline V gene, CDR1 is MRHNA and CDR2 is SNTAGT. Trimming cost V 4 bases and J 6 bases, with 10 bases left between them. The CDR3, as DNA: TGTGCCAGCAGTGTAGGGGAGGGTCAGCCCCAGCATTTT. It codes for CASSVGEGQPQHF.

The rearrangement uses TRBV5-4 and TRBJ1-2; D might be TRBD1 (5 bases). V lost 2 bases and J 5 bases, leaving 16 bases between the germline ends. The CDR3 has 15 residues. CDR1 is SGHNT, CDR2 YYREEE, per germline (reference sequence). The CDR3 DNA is TGTGCCAGCAGCTTAGTCAATCCGGGGGGATATGGCTACACCTTC. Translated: CASSLVNPGGYGYTF.

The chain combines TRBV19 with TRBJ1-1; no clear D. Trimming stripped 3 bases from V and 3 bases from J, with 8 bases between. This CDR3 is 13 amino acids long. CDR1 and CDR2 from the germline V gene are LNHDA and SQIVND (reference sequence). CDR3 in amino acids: CASSMSGYTEAFF. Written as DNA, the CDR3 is TGTGCCAGTAGTATGTCGGGGTACACTGAAGCTTTCTTT. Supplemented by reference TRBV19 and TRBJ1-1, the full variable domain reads DGGITQSPKYLFRKEGQNVTLSCEQNLNHDAMYWYRQDPGQGLRLIYYSQIVNDFQKGDIAEGYSVSREKKESFPLTVTSAQKNPTAFYLCASSMSGYTEAFFGQGTRLTVV.

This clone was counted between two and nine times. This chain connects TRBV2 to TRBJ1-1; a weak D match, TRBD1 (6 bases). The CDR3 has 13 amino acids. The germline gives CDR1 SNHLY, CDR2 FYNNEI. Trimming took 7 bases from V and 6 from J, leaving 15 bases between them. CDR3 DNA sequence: TGTGCCAGCATATCCGCCAGGGGATCTGAAGCTTTCTTT. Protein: CASISARGSEAFF.

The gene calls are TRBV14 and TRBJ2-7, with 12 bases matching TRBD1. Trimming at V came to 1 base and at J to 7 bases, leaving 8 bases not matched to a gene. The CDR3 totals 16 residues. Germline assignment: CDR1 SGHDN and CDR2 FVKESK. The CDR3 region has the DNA TGTGCCAGCAGCCAAGCGCCGGGACAGGGGGCACTTGAGCAGTACTTC. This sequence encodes CASSQAPGQGALEQYF.

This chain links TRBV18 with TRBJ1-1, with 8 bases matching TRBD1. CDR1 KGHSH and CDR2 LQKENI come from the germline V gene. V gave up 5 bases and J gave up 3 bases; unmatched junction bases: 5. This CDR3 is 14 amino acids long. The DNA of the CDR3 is TGTGCCAGCTCAGACAGGGGCATGGACACTGAAGCTTTCTTT. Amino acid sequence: CASSDRGMDTEAFF.

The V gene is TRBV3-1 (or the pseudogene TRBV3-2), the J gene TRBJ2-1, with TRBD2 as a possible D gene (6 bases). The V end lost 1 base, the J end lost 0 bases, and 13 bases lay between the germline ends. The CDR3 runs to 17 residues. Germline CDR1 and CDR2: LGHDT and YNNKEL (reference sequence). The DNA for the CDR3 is TGTGCCAGCAGCCAAGTAACTAGCACCAGCTCCTACAATGAGCAGTTCTTC. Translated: CASSQVTSTSSYNEQFF.

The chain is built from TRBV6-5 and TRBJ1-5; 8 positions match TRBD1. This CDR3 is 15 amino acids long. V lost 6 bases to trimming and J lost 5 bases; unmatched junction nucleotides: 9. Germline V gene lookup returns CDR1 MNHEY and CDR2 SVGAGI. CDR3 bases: TGTGCCAGCAGGATCGACAGGGACAGGCATCAGCCCCAGCATTTT. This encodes CASRIDRDRHQPQHF.

The CDR3 loop reads CSASPTGVTEAFF. The CDR3 DNA is TGCAGTGCAAGTCCCACAGGGGTCACTGAAGCTTTCTTT. V is TRBV20-1 and J is TRBJ1-1; TRBD1 agrees at 7 bases. With 6 bases clipped from V and 4 bases from J, the junction kept 8 bases outside the gene matches. Germline CDR1 DFQATT, CDR2 SNEGSKA (reference sequence). CDR3 length: 13 residues.

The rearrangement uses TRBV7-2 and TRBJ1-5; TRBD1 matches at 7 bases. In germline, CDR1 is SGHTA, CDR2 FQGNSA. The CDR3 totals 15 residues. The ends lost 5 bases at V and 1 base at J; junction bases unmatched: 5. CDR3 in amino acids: CASSIYRGSNQPQHF. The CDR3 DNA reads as TGTGCCAGCAGCATATACAGGGGAAGCAATCAGCCCCAGCATTTT.

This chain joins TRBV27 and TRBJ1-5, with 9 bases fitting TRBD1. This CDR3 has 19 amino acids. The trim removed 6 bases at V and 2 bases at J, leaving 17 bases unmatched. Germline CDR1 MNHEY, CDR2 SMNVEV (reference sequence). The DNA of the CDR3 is TGTGCCAGCAGCCCAGACCCCGGGACAGGGTTTGTCGGCAATCAGCCCCAGCATTTT. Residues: CASSPDPGTGFVGNQPQHF.

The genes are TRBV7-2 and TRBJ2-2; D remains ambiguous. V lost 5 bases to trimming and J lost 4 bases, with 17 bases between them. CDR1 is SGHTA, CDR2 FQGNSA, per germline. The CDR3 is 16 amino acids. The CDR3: CASSPWAQVTTGELFF. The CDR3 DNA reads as TGTGCCAGCAGCCCTTGGGCCCAGGTGACCACCGGGGAGCTGTTTTTT. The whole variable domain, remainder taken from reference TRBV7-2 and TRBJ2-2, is GAGVSQSPSNKVTEKGKDVELRCDPISGHTALYWYRQSLGQGLEFLIYFQGNSAPDKSGLPSDRFSAERTGGSVSTLTIQRTQQEDSAVYLCASSPWAQVTTGELFFGEGSRLTVL.

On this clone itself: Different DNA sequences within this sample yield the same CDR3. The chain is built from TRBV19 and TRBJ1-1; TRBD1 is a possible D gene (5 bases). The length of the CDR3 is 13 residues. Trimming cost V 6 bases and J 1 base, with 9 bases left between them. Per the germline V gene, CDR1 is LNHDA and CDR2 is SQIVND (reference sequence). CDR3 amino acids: CASSFTGNTEAFF. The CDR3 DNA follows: TGTGCCAGTAGCTTTACAGGGAACACTGAAGCTTTCTTT.

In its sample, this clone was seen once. The CDR3 loop is CSVGRTEAFF. The CDR3 coding sequence is TGCAGCGTTGGGAGGACTGAAGCTTTCTTT. The chain is built from TRBV29-1 and TRBJ1-1; no clear D. The CDR3 contains 10 residues. Trimming cost V 4 bases and J 5 bases, with 5 bases left between them. Germline CDR1 is SQVTM and CDR2 is ANQGSEA.

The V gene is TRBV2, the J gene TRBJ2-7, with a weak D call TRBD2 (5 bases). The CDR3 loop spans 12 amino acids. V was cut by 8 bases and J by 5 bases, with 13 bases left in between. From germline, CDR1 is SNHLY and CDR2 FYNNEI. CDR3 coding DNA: TGTGCCAGCGCCGGGGAGTCGAACGAGCAGTACTTC. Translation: CASAGESNEQYF.

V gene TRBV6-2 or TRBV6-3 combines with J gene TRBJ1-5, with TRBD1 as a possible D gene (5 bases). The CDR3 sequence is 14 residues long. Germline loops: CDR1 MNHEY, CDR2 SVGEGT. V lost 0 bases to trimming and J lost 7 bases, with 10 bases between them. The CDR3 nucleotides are TGTGCCAGCAGTTACTCGGGGGGAGGGCAGCCCCAGCATTTT. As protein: CASSYSGGGQPQHF.